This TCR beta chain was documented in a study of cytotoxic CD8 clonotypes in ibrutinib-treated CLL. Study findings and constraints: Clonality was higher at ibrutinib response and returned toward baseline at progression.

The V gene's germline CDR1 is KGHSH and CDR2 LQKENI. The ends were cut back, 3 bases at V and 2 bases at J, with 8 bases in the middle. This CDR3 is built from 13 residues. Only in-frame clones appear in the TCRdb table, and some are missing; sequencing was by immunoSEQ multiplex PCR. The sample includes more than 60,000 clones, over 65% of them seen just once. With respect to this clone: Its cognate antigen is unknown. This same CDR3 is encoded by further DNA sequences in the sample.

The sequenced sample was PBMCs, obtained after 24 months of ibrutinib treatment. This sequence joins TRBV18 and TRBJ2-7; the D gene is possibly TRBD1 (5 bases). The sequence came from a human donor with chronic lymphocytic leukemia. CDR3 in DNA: TGTGCCAGCTCACCTTCAGGGACCTACGAGCAGTACTTC. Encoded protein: CASSPSGTYEQYF.